The subject of this entry is one TCR beta chain. No antigen is known for it. The data belong to a study of cytomegalovirus exposure and HLA in healthy donors. Study as a whole: Unique TCRs numbering approximately 81 million, obtained from HLA-typed donors, made up an early data release.

Trimming took 7 bases from V and 5 from J, leaving 26 bases between them. Germline V gene sequence: CDR1 SNHLY, CDR2 FYNNEI. This CDR3 contains 17 residues. It was with 60 Vbeta and 13 Jbeta primers that the PCR ran. The method was immunoSEQ multiplex PCR; TCRdb's version includes in-frame clones alone and lacks a portion of them. The sample has about 170,000 clones; around three quarters are singletons. Broader study findings: An ancestry cluster, one associated with Asian ancestry, reportedly showed fewer N-insertions than the 666-donor mean in a later analysis. Excluded were some V segments that proved indistinguishable, including TRBV6-2 and TRBV6-3. TCR beta sequences reportedly predicted the HLA-A and HLA-B alleles of most subjects accurately.

The chain links TRBV2 to TRBJ2-5; D is possibly TRBD1 (6 bases). Sequencing input: PBMCs. The clonotype comes from a middle-aged man in good health and CMV-seropositive. The CDR3 DNA follows: TGTGCCAGCACGGGCCCAGGGGACGTTGCGTATGGGGAGACCCAGTACTTC. Translation gives CASTGPGDVAYGETQYF. Full variable domain (missing parts from reference TRBV2 and TRBJ2-5): EPEVTQTPSHQVTQMGQEVILRCVPISNHLYFYWYRQILGQKVEFLVSFYNNEISEKSEIFDDQFSVERPDGSNFTLKIRSTKLEDSAMYFCASTGPGDVAYGETQYFGPGTRLLVL.